This T cell receptor (beta chain) appears in the sequencing data of a study of regulatory T cells in long-lasting Graves disease. Study information: To qualify as persistent, Graves' disease required over 5 years of antithyroid drugs with positive TSH receptor antibodies.

For TCR beta, libraries came from iRepertoire HTBI primers and Arm-PCR of CDR3 regions. TCRdb processed the multiplex PCR reads anew with MiXCR; each CDR3 protein has one entry. This table holds a few hundred thousand distinct CDR3 sequences, 20% to 25% found once. CDR1 and CDR2 (germline): MGHRA, YSYEKL. V dropped 0 bases and J dropped 4 bases, with 12 bases sitting between them. This CDR3 has 15 residues. This clonotype was detected a few times. Time point given: persistent/refractory GD, antithyroid drugs over 5 years with positive TRAb. RNA isolated from PBMCs was used to make the TCR library. This TCR came from a female donor with Graves disease. Material: peripheral blood mononuclear cells (PBMCs), obtained when the disease was refractory, from a patient treated with antithyroid drugs. V gene TRBV4-1 combines with J gene TRBJ1-1, with TRBD1 as a possible D gene (6 bases). The CDR3 reads CASSQDPDRTTEAFF. The CDR3 region has the DNA TGCGCCAGCAGCCAAGATCCAGACAGGACCACTGAAGCTTTCTTT.